This entry lists 4 T cell receptor beta chains sequenced from one sample in a study of blood T cells in healthy people across ages. The use of a sample-barcoded 5' primer and a J-beta primer mix characterized a second PCR of 7 to 11 cycles. From the 5' RACE reads, TCRdb called clonotypes with MiXCR, one entry per CDR3 protein. Of around 1.5 million distinct CDR3 sequences in the sample, approximately 38% were seen once. Material: blood. The source is a woman aged 18-29 years in good health.

The gene calls are TRBV10-3 and TRBJ2-1, with TRBD2 as a possible D gene (6 bases). V was clipped by 7 bases and J by 13 bases, with 20 bases between them. The CDR3 spans 13 residues. Germline CDR1 is ENHRY and CDR2 is SYGVKD. DNA of the CDR3: TGTGCCATCATGGCGGGGAGCCAAGAGACCCAGTTCTTC. It encodes CAIMAGSQETQFF.

There are a few counts of this clonotype. The rearrangement joins TRBV5-1 to TRBJ2-1, with 7 bases matching TRBD1. Germline CDR1 SGHRS, CDR2 YFSETQ. The junction had 5 bases not matched to a gene; V was cut back by 0 bases and J by 5 bases. The CDR3 contains 15 residues. The CDR3 DNA reads as TGCGCCAGCAGCTTGGTGACAGGGACGGACAATGAGCAGTTCTTC. Translating gives CASSLVTGTDNEQFF. The variable domain in full, completed from reference TRBV5-1 and TRBJ2-1, reads KAGVTQTPRYLIKTRGQQVTLSCSPISGHRSVSWYQQTPGQGLQFLFEYFSETQRNKGNFPGRFSGRQFSNSRSEMNVSTLELGDSALYLCASSLVTGTDNEQFFGPGTRLTVL.

The chain uses TRBV6-5 and TRBJ1-4; D perhaps matches TRBD1 (5 bases). Germline V gene data show CDR1 as MNHEY and CDR2 as SVGAGI. The CDR3 is 14 residues long. Trimming cost V 2 bases and J 4 bases, with 8 bases left between them. CDR3 coding DNA: TGTGCCAGCAGTTACACAGGACTTAATGAAAAACTGTTTTTT. Translating gives CASSYTGLNEKLFF.

This clonotype was seen a handful of times. The rearrangement joins TRBV27 to TRBJ1-4, with 8 positions matching TRBD1. Per germline, CDR1 MNHEY and CDR2 SMNVEV (reference sequence). The CDR3 has 15 residues. The V gene end was trimmed by 5 bases and the J gene end by 7 bases; junction bases not matched to a gene: 9. CDR3 bases: TGTGCCAGCAGTCCGCAGGGGGCTAAGGGTGAAAAACTGTTTTTT. Translation: CASSPQGAKGEKLFF.